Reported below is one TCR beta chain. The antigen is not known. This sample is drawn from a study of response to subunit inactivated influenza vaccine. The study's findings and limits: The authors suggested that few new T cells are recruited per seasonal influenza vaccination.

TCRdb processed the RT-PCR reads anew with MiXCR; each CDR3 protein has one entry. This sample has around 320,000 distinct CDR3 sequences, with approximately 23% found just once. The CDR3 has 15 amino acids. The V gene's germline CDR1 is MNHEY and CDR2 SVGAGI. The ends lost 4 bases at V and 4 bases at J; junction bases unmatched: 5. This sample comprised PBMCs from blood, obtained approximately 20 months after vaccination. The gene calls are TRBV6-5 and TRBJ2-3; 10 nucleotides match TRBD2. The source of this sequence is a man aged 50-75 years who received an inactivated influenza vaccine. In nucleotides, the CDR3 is TGTGCCAGCAGTTTCACCGGGACTAGCGCAGATACGCAGTATTTT. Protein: CASSFTGTSADTQYF.